The 32 T cell receptor beta chains given below trace back to one sample, sequenced in a study of cytomegalovirus exposure and HLA in healthy donors. PCR primers comprised 60 Vbeta and 13 Jbeta primers. This table comes from immunoSEQ multiplex PCR, and its TCRdb copy is limited to in-frame clones, with some not included. The data hold roughly 200,000 clones, with roughly 74% observed a single time. Sequencing used PBMCs. The receptors shown here come from a female donor in good health and CMV-seronegative.

CDR3 sequence: CASSQEALTGGTEAFF. CDR3 nucleotide sequence: TGTGCCAGCAGTCAAGAGGCCCTTACAGGGGGAACTGAAGCTTTCTTT. The rearrangement links TRBV2 to TRBJ1-1; 8 bases map to TRBD1. The germline CDR1 and CDR2 sequences are SNHLY and FYNNEI. The V segment lost 5 bases and the J segment 5 bases; nucleotides outside the gene matches: 13. CDR3 length: 16 amino acids. Filled out from reference TRBV2 and TRBJ1-1, the complete variable domain reads EPEVTQTPSHQVTQMGQEVILRCVPISNHLYFYWYRQILGQKVEFLVSFYNNEISEKSEIFDDQFSVERPDGSNFTLKIRSTKLEDSAMYFCASSQEALTGGTEAFFGQGTRLTVV.

This clone is a singleton in its sample. The J gene is TRBJ2-2, the V gene TRBV7-9; weak D call: TRBD1 (6 bases). The CDR3 covers 15 residues. CDR1 and CDR2 (germline): SEHNR, FQNEAQ (reference sequence). Trimming took off 5 bases at V and 6 bases at J, with 16 bases between the two ends. The DNA for the CDR3 is TGTGCCAGCAGCCCAGGGGTCGTAGCCGCCGGGGAGCTGTTTTTT. Its protein product is CASSPGVVAAGELFF.

This chain uses TRBV6-5 with TRBJ2-7, with D possibly matching TRBD1 (6 bases). The CDR3 contains 15 residues. Per the germline V gene, CDR1 is MNHEY and CDR2 is SVGAGI. Between the trimmed V and J ends, which lost 0 bases and 3 bases, there was a span of 12 bases. CDR3 amino acids: CASSYSFQGHYEQYF. CDR3 bases: TGTGCCAGCAGTTACTCGTTCCAGGGACACTACGAGCAGTACTTC.

V gene TRBV30 combines with J gene TRBJ2-4; D is undetermined. The CDR3 runs to 11 residues. Between the trimmed V and J ends, which lost 6 bases and 4 bases, there was a span of 7 bases. Germline V gives CDR1 GTSNPN, CDR2 SVGIG (reference sequence). For the CDR3, the DNA is TGTGCCTGCCGTCCGAAAAACATTCAGTACTTC. This codes for CACRPKNIQYF.

This chain links TRBV5-4 with TRBJ2-7, with 9 bases that match TRBD1. The V gene end was trimmed by 4 bases and the J gene end by 6 bases; junction bases not matched to a gene: 14. The CDR3 runs to 16 residues. In germline, CDR1 is SGHNT, CDR2 YYREEE (reference sequence). The CDR3 is CASSARTGGRLGEQYF. CDR3 coding DNA: TGTGCCAGCAGCGCCAGAACAGGGGGCCGGTTGGGCGAGCAGTACTTC.

The chain combines TRBV28 with TRBJ2-1, with unresolved D. V was clipped by 3 bases and J by 6 bases, with 24 bases between them. CDR3 length equals 18 residues. Germline CDR1 reads MDHEN; CDR2 reads SYDVKM. This chain's CDR3 is CASSFSPSRVLTTNEQFF. The CDR3 DNA sequence: TGTGCCAGCAGTTTTTCCCCTTCGAGAGTTCTCACTACCAATGAGCAGTTCTTC.

Here the CDR3 reads CASGRPGSASHNEQFF. CDR3 bases: TGTGCCAGCGGGCGGCCCGGGAGCGCCAGCCACAATGAGCAGTTCTTC. The chain uses TRBV5-4 and TRBJ2-1, with a possible D match to TRBD2 (6 bases). V shed 7 bases and J shed 5 bases, with 22 bases lying between them. The CDR3 is 16 residues long. Germline V gives CDR1 SGHNT, CDR2 YYREEE (reference sequence).

J is TRBJ2-3 and V is TRBV27; 9 bases are a match to TRBD1. This CDR3 contains 16 residues. After removal of 3 bases from V and 2 bases from J, the junction contained 6 bases not matched to a gene. Germline-derived CDR1 and CDR2 are MNHEY and SMNVEV (reference sequence). In nucleotides, the CDR3 is TGTGCCAGCAGTTTGGGAGGGACAGGGCACACAGATACGCAGTATTTT. Protein product: CASSLGGTGHTDTQYF.

This chain connects TRBV27 to TRBJ2-7; tentatively, D is TRBD1 (6 bases). The CDR3 runs 13 residues. The germline CDR1 and CDR2 sequences are MNHEY and SMNVEV (reference sequence). Trimming removed 6 bases at V and 2 bases at J, with 11 bases between. The CDR3 sequence: CASSNREPYEQYF. CDR3 DNA: TGTGCCAGCAGCAACAGGGAACCCTACGAGCAGTACTTC.

CDR3 sequence reads: CASSLGRDRGFSYEQYF. DNA for the CDR3: TGCGCCAGCAGCTTGGGCCGGGACAGGGGGTTTTCCTACGAGCAGTACTTC. The chain combines TRBV5-1 with TRBJ2-7, with TRBD1 identical over 11 bases. The junction had 6 bases not matched to a gene; V was cut back by 0 bases and J by 1 base. The CDR3 totals 17 residues. The germline V gene encodes CDR1 SGHRS and CDR2 YFSETQ.

This clone appeared a single time. This chain connects TRBV4-1 to TRBJ2-7; weak D call: TRBD1 (6 bases). The CDR3 spans 14 residues. Trimming shortened V by 2 bases and J by 2 bases, and 10 bases separated the two germline ends. CDR1 is MGHRA and CDR2 is YSYEKL in the germline V gene. In DNA, the CDR3 is TGCGCCAGCAGCCAAACCAGGGGACCCTACGAGCAGTACTTC. This gives the protein CASSQTRGPYEQYF.

This chain links TRBV2 with TRBJ2-2, with 12 bases aligning to TRBD2. Germline assignment: CDR1 SNHLY and CDR2 FYNNEI. The CDR3 runs to 16 residues. Germline trimming cut 2 bases from V and 4 bases from J; bases unmatched to any gene: 2. The CDR3 coding sequence is TGTGCCAGCAGTGAACTAGCGGGAGGGCCCACCGGGGAGCTGTTTTTT. This encodes CASSELAGGPTGELFF.

V and J are TRBV19 and TRBJ1-3; 7 bases match TRBD1. Germline V lookup: CDR1 LNHDA, CDR2 SQIVND (reference sequence). The J segment lost 0 bases and the V segment lost 7 bases, leaving 12 bases of the junction unmatched. This CDR3 is 17 amino acids long. The CDR3 reads CASKETGTSASGNTIYF. The CDR3 nucleotides read TGTGCCAGTAAGGAGACAGGGACCTCCGCCTCTGGAAACACCATATATTTT.

The chain links TRBV2 to TRBJ2-2, with TRBD2 as a possible D gene (6 bases). This CDR3 region has 15 residues. CDR1 is SNHLY, CDR2 FYNNEI, per germline. The V gene lost 8 bases and the J gene lost 3 bases, with 16 bases spanning the gap. The CDR3 DNA reads as TGTGCCAGCGGGGGGAACAACCCTTACACCGGGGAGCTGTTTTTT. Translation: CASGGNNPYTGELFF.

The chain carries TRBV9 and TRBJ2-1; 16 bases agree with TRBD2. J gave up 0 bases and V 4 bases, and 13 bases lay outside the gene matches. This CDR3 has 21 amino acids. Germline loops: CDR1 SGDLS, CDR2 YYNGEE. CDR3 in DNA: TGTGCCAGCAGCTTTCGACCGGGACTAGCGGGAGGGGCCCCCTCCTACAATGAGCAGTTCTTC. This translates into CASSFRPGLAGGAPSYNEQFF.

V gene TRBV9 combines with J gene TRBJ1-2; weak D call: TRBD1 (6 bases). CDR3 length: 13 amino acids. CDR1 is SGDLS and CDR2 is YYNGEE in the germline V gene. With 0 bases removed from V and 4 bases from J, the gap between germline ends came to 7 bases. CDR3 DNA: TGTGCCAGCAGCGTAGAGGGGGTCTATGGCTACACCTTC. Protein sequence: CASSVEGVYGYTF.

This chain connects TRBV27 to TRBJ2-7; a weak D match, TRBD1 (5 bases). The germline V and J ends were trimmed by 5 bases and 4 bases, with 15 bases remaining between them. Germline V gives CDR1 MNHEY, CDR2 SMNVEV (reference sequence). The CDR3 sequence is 14 residues long. This chain's CDR3 is CASSLTLGQYEQYF. CDR3 in DNA: TGTGCCAGCAGTCTGACCTTGGGGCAATACGAGCAGTACTTC.

The chain joins TRBV9 to TRBJ2-7, with 10 bases that match TRBD1. J lost 6 bases, V lost 4 bases, and 4 bases had no gene match. This CDR3 is 13 amino acids long. Germline values: CDR1 SGDLS, CDR2 YYNGEE. The CDR3 DNA reads TGTGCCAGCAGCCCACGGACAGGGGGCGAGCAGTACTTC. It is translated as CASSPRTGGEQYF.

This chain joins TRBV5-1 and TRBJ1-2; D is unresolved. Germline V gene data show CDR1 as SGHRS and CDR2 as YFSETQ. Trimming removed 2 bases from V and 4 bases from J, with 9 bases in between. The CDR3 has 13 residues. The CDR3 sequence is CASSLKGGYGYTF. The DNA for the CDR3 is TGCGCCAGCAGCTTAAAAGGAGGCTATGGCTACACCTTC.

The chain employs TRBV9 and TRBJ2-2, with TRBD2 matching over 7 bases. The germline V gene encodes CDR1 SGDLS and CDR2 YYNGEE. With 6 bases clipped from V and 1 base from J, the junction kept 12 bases outside the gene matches. This CDR3 is 17 amino acids long. CDR3 DNA sequence: TGTGCCAGCAACGGAAAATGGGGGGGAAGGAACACCGGGGAGCTGTTTTTT. Protein sequence: CASNGKWGGRNTGELFF.

This chain uses TRBV29-1 with TRBJ2-1; tentative D call: TRBD1 (6 bases). From germline, CDR1 is SQVTM and CDR2 ANQGSEA. Trimming cost V 1 base and J 9 bases, with 22 bases left between them. The CDR3 contains 16 residues. CDR3 protein: CSVEGYSGRGGAEQFF. CDR3 in DNA: TGCAGCGTTGAAGGATACTCGGGCAGGGGTGGCGCTGAGCAGTTCTTC.

In its sample, this clone was seen once. The V and J genes are TRBV7-2 and TRBJ1-1; no clear D gene. This CDR3 is built from 12 residues. Per germline, CDR1 SGHTA and CDR2 FQGNSA. V lost 3 bases and J 5 bases, leaving 7 bases between the germline ends. This chain's CDR3 is CASSFGYTEAFF. The CDR3 nucleotides read TGTGCCAGCAGCTTCGGTTATACTGAAGCTTTCTTT.

This rearrangement joins TRBV28 to TRBJ2-2, with 10 positions matching TRBD1. J gave up 5 bases and V 5 bases, and 8 bases lay outside the gene matches. Germline values: CDR1 MDHEN, CDR2 SYDVKM. There are 16 residues in the CDR3. Written as DNA, the CDR3 is TGTGCCAGCAGTATGGACAGGGGGGTAGGAACCGGGGAGCTGTTTTTT. It translates to CASSMDRGVGTGELFF.

The J gene is TRBJ2-3, the V gene TRBV2, with 12 bases matching TRBD2. Trimming cost V 7 bases and J 0 bases; bases outside gene matches: 5. The CDR3 totals 16 residues. CDR1 is SNHLY, CDR2 FYNNEI, per germline. This chain's CDR3 is CASNRLAGASTDTQYF. CDR3 nucleotide sequence: TGTGCCAGCAACCGACTAGCGGGAGCGAGCACAGATACGCAGTATTTT.

This clone was picked up one time. The chain carries TRBV2 and TRBJ1-6; 7 nucleotides align to TRBD1. Germline CDR1 is SNHLY and CDR2 is FYNNEI. The CDR3 has 17 amino acids. V shed 4 bases and J 6 bases; nucleotides not matched to a gene: 12. CDR3 DNA sequence: TGTGCCAGCAGTGGGACAGGCACCCCTTGGGGTAATTCACCCCTCCACTTT. This gives the protein CASSGTGTPWGNSPLHF.

The chain is built from TRBV7-6 and TRBJ2-1; 7 nucleotides match TRBD2. The germline V gene has CDR1 SGHVS and CDR2 FNYEAQ. This CDR3 is 13 amino acids long. The ends lost 1 base at V and 9 bases at J; junction bases unmatched: 3. Here the CDR3 reads CASSLGLASEQFF. For the CDR3, the DNA is TGTGCCAGCAGCTTAGGACTAGCTAGTGAGCAGTTCTTC.

The genes are TRBV5-1 and TRBJ1-2, with D perhaps matching TRBD1 (6 bases). Looked up from germline, CDR1 is SGHRS and CDR2 is YFSETQ. Trimming pared 1 base from V and 4 bases from J, leaving 11 bases between. The CDR3 consists of 14 residues. The CDR3 bases are TGCGCCAGCAGCTTGTTTTTGGACAGCTATGGCTACACCTTC. Translated: CASSLFLDSYGYTF.

This chain joins TRBV7-2 and TRBJ2-7; D not certain. Germline lookup yields CDR1 SGHTA and CDR2 FQGNSA. This CDR3 contains 13 residues. Trimming took 6 bases from V and 6 from J, leaving 15 bases between them. CDR3 region: CASSLGRYSEQYF. The CDR3, as DNA: TGTGCCAGCAGTCTGGGCAGGTATTCCGAGCAGTACTTC. Full variable domain (missing parts from reference TRBV7-2 and TRBJ2-7): GAGVSQSPSNKVTEKGKDVELRCDPISGHTALYWYRQSLGQGLEFLIYFQGNSAPDKSGLPSDRFSAERTGGSVSTLTIQRTQQEDSAVYLCASSLGRYSEQYFGPGTRLTVT.

The chain uses TRBV27 and TRBJ2-7; D remains ambiguous. With 0 bases removed from V and 3 bases from J, the gap between germline ends came to 6 bases. This CDR3 has 13 residues. Germline V gene data show CDR1 as MNHEY and CDR2 as SMNVEV (reference sequence). The CDR3 loop is CASSLSRHYEQYF. The CDR3 DNA sequence: TGTGCCAGCAGTTTATCGCGACACTACGAGCAGTACTTC.

The chain uses TRBV19 and TRBJ2-3; D gene uncertain. Germline CDR1 reads LNHDA; CDR2 reads SQIVND (reference sequence). CDR3 length: 13 residues. Between the trimmed V and J ends, which lost 4 bases and 6 bases, there was a span of 11 bases. CDR3 amino acids: CASSNYFRDTQYF. Written as DNA, the CDR3 is TGTGCCAGTAGTAACTACTTTAGGGATACGCAGTATTTT. Combining the CDR3 with reference TRBV19 and TRBJ2-3 gives the whole variable domain DGGITQSPKYLFRKEGQNVTLSCEQNLNHDAMYWYRQDPGQGLRLIYYSQIVNDFQKGDIAEGYSVSREKKESFPLTVTSAQKNPTAFYLCASSNYFRDTQYFGPGTRLTVL.

Comment on this clone: The germline gene is not matched at one end of the junction; a read error may be the cause. The chain employs TRBV7-9 and TRBJ1-1; the D is unclear. The CDR3 spans 12 residues. Looked up from germline, CDR1 is SEHNR and CDR2 is FQNEAQ (reference sequence). CDR3 sequence: CSSSPEESQAFF. The CDR3, as DNA: TGTTCCAGCAGCCCCGAGGAGAGTCAAGCTTTCTTT.

The gene calls are TRBV14 and TRBJ2-7; D is possibly TRBD1 (6 bases). The CDR3 loop spans 15 amino acids. V lost 6 bases and J lost 3, with 18 bases in between. Germline V lookup: CDR1 SGHDN, CDR2 FVKESK. CDR3 in DNA: TGTGCCAGCAGTCCAACCACAGGGACCCGCTACGAGCAGTACTTC. Amino acids: CASSPTTGTRYEQYF. Full variable domain (missing parts from reference TRBV14 and TRBJ2-7): EAGVTQFPSHSVIEKGQTVTLRCDPISGHDNLYWYRRVMGKEIKFLLHFVKESKQDESGMPNNRFLAERTGGTYSTLKVQPAELEDSGVYFCASSPTTGTRYEQYFGPGTRLTVT.